The 12 T cell receptor beta chains presented below share a single source sample, sequenced in a study of CD8 T cells in Susac syndrome. RNA, at 0.5 to 1 ug, was reverse transcribed with random hexamers. A single record per CDR3 protein comes from TCRdb applying MiXCR to the immunoSEQ multiplex PCR reads. The repertoire holds some 150,000 distinct CDR3 sequences, with approximately 95% as singletons. The sample was CD4+ T cells from PBMCs. Receptors were obtained from a human donor with Susac syndrome.

The genes are TRBV15 and TRBJ2-7, with TRBD2 as a possible D gene (6 bases). Trimming left V 4 bases short and J 2 bases short, with 24 bases between. The CDR3 sequence is 18 residues long. Germline CDR1 is LNHNV and CDR2 is YYDKDF (reference sequence). In DNA form, the CDR3 reads TGTGCCACCAGCAATGGGGACTGGAAGTTTTCGATTGCCTACGAGCAGTACTTC. This gives the protein CATSNGDWKFSIAYEQYF.

The gene calls are TRBV27 and TRBJ2-4; TRBD1 matches 8 bases. The V segment lost 0 bases and the J segment 0 bases; nucleotides outside the gene matches: 16. In germline, CDR1 is MNHEY, CDR2 SMNVEV (reference sequence). CDR3 length: 21 residues. CDR3 nucleotides: TGTGCCAGCAGTTTATCACCGACAGGGGCCGCGGATCACCTAGCCAAAAACATTCAGTACTTC. Amino acid sequence: CASSLSPTGAADHLAKNIQYF.

The CDR3 loop reads CASSPVVGSSNTGELFF. CDR3 nucleotides: TGTGCCAGCAGCCCTGTGGTGGGGTCCTCGAACACCGGGGAGCTGTTTTTT. The genes are TRBV3-1 and TRBJ2-2, with D unresolved. The CDR3 extends over 17 amino acids. Trimming took off 4 bases at V and 0 bases at J, with 15 bases between the two ends. In germline, CDR1 is LGHDT, CDR2 YNNKEL (reference sequence).

The genes are TRBV29-1 and TRBJ2-7; a possible D gene is TRBD2 (5 bases). This CDR3 is 11 amino acids long. Germline CDR1 and CDR2: SQVTM and ANQGSEA. Trimming removed 4 bases from V and 3 bases from J, with 7 bases in between. CDR3 in DNA: TGCAGCGTTGGCGGACTCTACGAGCAGTACTTC. Translated, it gives CSVGGLYEQYF.

In this sample, this clonotype turned up once. The chain joins TRBV20-1 to TRBJ2-5, with D unresolved. Between the trimmed V and J ends, which lost 3 bases and 5 bases, there was a span of 10 bases. The length of the CDR3 is 12 residues. Germline V gene data show CDR1 as DFQATT and CDR2 as SNEGSKA (reference sequence). The CDR3: CSASDRLETQYF. The CDR3 DNA reads as TGCAGTGCTAGTGACCGACTGGAGACCCAGTACTTC.

The chain recombines TRBV7-9 with TRBJ2-1, with D possibly being TRBD2 (5 bases). Germline CDR1 is SEHNR and CDR2 is FQNEAQ (reference sequence). The CDR3 consists of 14 residues. V lost 1 base to trimming and J lost 5 bases, with 9 bases between them. The CDR3 protein is CASSLGLRDNEQFF. The CDR3 DNA sequence: TGTGCCAGCAGCTTAGGGCTGAGGGACAATGAGCAGTTCTTC.

This clonotype occurred once. The chain recombines TRBV20-1 with TRBJ2-7; weak D call: TRBD1 (5 bases). V gave up 0 bases and J gave up 2 bases, with 14 bases separating them. CDR3 length: 15 residues. Germline CDR1 DFQATT, CDR2 SNEGSKA (reference sequence). The CDR3 DNA is TGCAGTGCTAGAGATATTCAAAGGGGTCCCTACGAGCAGTACTTC. Translating gives CSARDIQRGPYEQYF.

The V gene is TRBV5-1, the J gene TRBJ2-5; no clear D gene. Trimming stripped 0 bases from V and 2 bases from J, with 8 bases between. This CDR3 spans 14 amino acids. In germline, CDR1 is SGHRS, CDR2 YFSETQ. The CDR3 sequence: CASSLDGWQETQYF. In DNA, the CDR3 is TGCGCCAGCAGCTTGGATGGATGGCAAGAGACCCAGTACTTC. Filled out from reference TRBV5-1 and TRBJ2-5, the complete variable domain reads KAGVTQTPRYLIKTRGQQVTLSCSPISGHRSVSWYQQTPGQGLQFLFEYFSETQRNKGNFPGRFSGRQFSNSRSEMNVSTLELGDSALYLCASSLDGWQETQYFGPGTRLLVL.

This clonotype appeared once. The chain joins TRBV29-1 to TRBJ2-3; D is possibly TRBD2 (5 bases). Per germline, CDR1 SQVTM and CDR2 ANQGSEA. This CDR3 region has 12 residues. The V and J ends lost 5 bases and 1 base respectively, with 7 bases between them. CDR3 region: CSVLSGTDTQYF. CDR3 in DNA: TGCAGCGTTCTTAGCGGCACAGATACGCAGTATTTT.

J is TRBJ2-5 and V is TRBV6-2 or TRBV6-3, with D tentatively TRBD1 or TRBD2 (6 bases each). CDR3 length equals 13 residues. CDR1 is MNHEY and CDR2 is SVGEGT in the germline V gene. Between the trimmed V and J ends, which lost 6 bases and 5 bases, there was a span of 13 bases. The CDR3 here is CASRTGAGETQYF. In DNA, the CDR3 is TGTGCCAGCAGGACGGGGGCAGGGGAGACCCAGTACTTC.

This chain joins TRBV9 and TRBJ2-1; TRBD2 matches at 11 bases. The J segment lost 7 bases and the V segment lost 0 bases, leaving 9 bases of the junction unmatched. CDR1 is SGDLS, CDR2 YYNGEE, per germline. The CDR3 runs 17 residues. CDR3 coding DNA: TGTGCCAGCAGCGTAGACGTACTAGCGGGGGTCCGGAATGAGCAGTTCTTC. The encoded protein is CASSVDVLAGVRNEQFF.

The genes are TRBV20-1 and TRBJ1-1; D gene unclear. Germline lookup yields CDR1 DFQATT and CDR2 SNEGSKA (reference sequence). CDR3 length equals 11 residues. V lost 3 bases, J lost 6 bases, and 8 bases lay in between. CDR3: CSASIASEAFF. The CDR3 DNA reads as TGCAGTGCTAGTATCGCATCTGAAGCTTTCTTT.